These T cell receptor beta chains were read from a single sample in a study of CD8 T cells in Susac syndrome. Each CDR3 protein gets one entry after TCRdb re-called the immunoSEQ multiplex PCR reads with MiXCR. The table shows about 90,000 distinct CDR3 sequences, with 85% to 95% occurring only once. What was sequenced was CD8+ T cells from PBMCs. Receptors originate from a human donor in good health. Each CDR3 is given with its conserved first and last residue. A D gene is named only where the DNA matches it firmly. Not every row has a clone size; where given, it reads once, few, many or a size class.

J gene,clone size,CDR3 length,V gene,D gene,CDR3 protein,CDR3 DNA
TRBJ2-3,NA,12,TRBV12-3/TRBV12-4,NA,CASREGVDTQYF,TGTGCCAGCAGGGAGGGGGTTGATACGCAGTATTTT
TRBJ2-7,NA,14,TRBV13,TRBD2,CASSSGLAGAEQYF,TGTGCCAGCAGCTCGGGACTAGCGGGGGCCGAGCAGTACTTC
TRBJ2-5,NA,12,TRBV30,TRBD1,CAFEGGSETQYF,TGTGCCTTCGAAGGGGGCTCGGAGACCCAGTACTTC
TRBJ1-4,once,14,TRBV6-5,NA,CASSNLPTREKLFF,TGTGCCAGCAGTAACCTCCCGACCAGGGAAAAACTGTTTTTT
TRBJ2-7,NA,13,TRBV4-1,NA,CASSPTASYEQYF,TGCGCCAGCAGCCCGACTGCCTCCTACGAGCAGTACTTC
TRBJ2-5,NA,16,TRBV29-1,NA,CSTTGRVGDAQETQYF,TGCAGCACCACCGGAAGGGTAGGGGATGCCCAAGAGACCCAGTACTTC
TRBJ2-7,NA,14,TRBV20-1,NA,CSAGDGVSSYEQYF,TGCAGTGCGGGGGATGGCGTTAGCTCCTACGAGCAGTACTTC
TRBJ2-2,NA,13,TRBV9,NA,CASSVVGPGELFF,TGTGCCAGCAGCGTAGTCGGTCCCGGGGAGCTGTTTTTT
TRBJ2-7,once,14,TRBV13,TRBD1,CASSLGTAEYEQYF,TGTGCCAGCAGCTTGGGGACAGCCGAGTACGAGCAGTACTTC
TRBJ1-2,once,16,TRBV6-5,NA,CASSLAQVVGHYGYTF,TGTGCCAGCAGCCTCGCCCAAGTGGTCGGGCACTATGGCTACACCTTC
TRBJ2-7,NA,16,TRBV15,TRBD2,CATSVPGLAGDYEQYF,TGTGCCACCAGCGTTCCGGGACTAGCGGGGGACTACGAGCAGTACTTC
TRBJ2-1,NA,15,TRBV9,TRBD2,CASSVATSGDHEQFF,TGTGCCAGCAGCGTAGCAACTAGCGGGGACCATGAGCAGTTCTTC
TRBJ2-1,NA,14,TRBV15,NA,CATSRDTQYNEQFF,TGTGCCACCAGCAGAGATACTCAGTACAATGAGCAGTTCTTC
TRBJ2-3,NA,15,TRBV16,TRBD2,CASSQISAQGGTQYF,TGTGCCAGCAGCCAAATCTCAGCGCAGGGAGGGACGCAGTATTTT
TRBJ2-7,NA,13,TRBV20-1,TRBD1,CSARGQAGYEQYF,TGCAGTGCTAGGGGACAGGCCGGTTACGAGCAGTACTTC
TRBJ2-1,NA,16,TRBV7-8,NA,CASSFLDVSSYNEQFF,TGTGCCAGCAGCTTCCTGGACGTAAGCTCCTACAATGAGCAGTTCTTC
TRBJ2-5,NA,15,TRBV28,NA,CASSPYLQLEETQYF,TGTGCCAGCAGCCCCTACCTCCAACTTGAGGAGACCCAGTACTTC
TRBJ2-7,once,14,TRBV20-1,NA,CSGGDSSNSYEQYF,TGCAGTGGGGGGGACAGTTCCAACTCCTACGAGCAGTACTTC
TRBJ2-1,NA,15,TRBV5-1,TRBD2,CASSPEASGGNEQFF,TGCGCCAGCAGCCCGGAGGCTAGCGGGGGCAATGAGCAGTTCTTC
TRBJ2-1,NA,13,TRBV19,NA,CASSMNWGNEQFF,TGTGCCAGTAGTATGAACTGGGGCAATGAGCAGTTCTTC
TRBJ1-5,NA,18,TRBV2,NA,CASSETSLGQLSNQPQHF,TGTGCCAGCAGTGAAACCTCACTCGGACAGCTTAGCAATCAGCCCCAGCATTTT
TRBJ2-7,NA,11,TRBV27,NA,CASSWAGEQYF,TGTGCCAGCAGTTGGGCGGGCGAGCAGTACTTC
TRBJ2-3,few,18,TRBV5-1,TRBD2,CASSLAGVGTSPTDTQYF,TGCGCCAGCAGCTTGGCCGGGGTTGGGACTAGCCCCACAGATACGCAGTATTTT
TRBJ1-2,NA,15,TRBV10-3,NA,CAISEGQLGAYGYTF,TGTGCCATCAGTGAGGGGCAGTTGGGTGCCTATGGCTACACCTTC
TRBJ2-7,NA,14,TRBV4-1,TRBD2,CASSGAGRDYEQYF,TGCGCCAGCAGTGGGGCAGGGAGGGACTACGAGCAGTACTTC
TRBJ2-3,NA,16,TRBV3-1,NA,CASSHRALPGTDTQYF,TGTGCCAGCAGCCACCGGGCCCTTCCCGGCACAGATACGCAGTATTTT
TRBJ2-7,NA,12,TRBV12-3/TRBV12-4,NA,CASSPQAYEQYF,TGTGCCAGCAGTCCCCAAGCCTACGAGCAGTACTTC
TRBJ2-5,NA,14,TRBV9,NA,CASSESGGQETQYF,TGTGCCAGCAGCGAGTCCGGGGGCCAAGAGACCCAGTACTTC
TRBJ1-2,NA,13,TRBV12-3/TRBV12-4,NA,CASSPTPNYGYTF,TGTGCCAGCAGCCCGACACCAAACTATGGCTACACCTTC
TRBJ1-2,NA,14,TRBV29-1,NA,CSVENRAGIYGYTF,TGCAGCGTTGAAAACCGAGCAGGAATCTATGGCTACACCTTC